These 32 T cell receptor beta chains were all obtained from the same sample, sequenced in a study of T-cell memory formation after mild COVID-19. TCRdb independently ran MiXCR on the 5' RACE reads; one entry per CDR3 protein. The top ten clones hold around a fifth of a sample with 400,000 to 450,000 distinct CDR3 sequences, over 15% of them seen once. Sequencing was carried out using PBMCs or a T cell subset sorted from them (not recorded which). These receptors originate from a man aged 18 to 29 who had mild COVID-19 (a few samples of this study predate the infection). Cell type and time point are not known.

The chain is built from TRBV20-1 and TRBJ2-3; possible D gene TRBD2, 5 bases. V dropped 6 bases and J dropped 1 base, with 11 bases sitting between them. The CDR3 loop spans 13 amino acids. The germline V gene has CDR1 DFQATT and CDR2 SNEGSKA (reference sequence). The CDR3 sequence: CSAEAGRTDTQYF. CDR3 sequence (DNA): TGCAGTGCCGAGGCGGGCCGCACAGATACGCAGTATTTT.

This chain connects TRBV14 to TRBJ1-1; maybe TRBD1 (6 bases). The length of the CDR3 is 15 residues. The V end lost 4 bases, the J end lost 5 bases, and 17 bases lay between the germline ends. Looked up from germline, CDR1 is SGHDN and CDR2 is FVKESK. This CDR3 reads CASSPRVGASTEAFF. In nucleotides, the CDR3 is TGTGCCAGCAGCCCTCGGGTGGGGGCGAGTACTGAAGCTTTCTTT.

The sample holds many counts of this clonotype. The chain carries TRBV10-3 and TRBJ2-1; 7 bases match TRBD2. The CDR3 covers 16 residues. Unmatched junction bases numbered 18, after V lost 8 bases and J lost 8 bases. Looked up from germline, CDR1 is ENHRY and CDR2 is SYGVKD. CDR3 sequence (DNA): TGTGCCATCGCGGGCTCAGACCAGCGGGGAAACGATGAGCAGTTCTTC. Protein: CAIAGSDQRGNDEQFF.

This clonotype turned up a few times. The CDR3 region is CASSFRQETQYF. The CDR3 coding sequence is TGTGCCAGCAGTTTCCGCCAAGAGACCCAGTACTTC. The chain has TRBV28 and TRBJ2-5; the D is unclear. The CDR3 consists of 12 residues. Germline loops: CDR1 MDHEN, CDR2 SYDVKM. The V gene lost 3 bases and the J gene lost 1 base, with 3 bases spanning the gap.

The chain couples TRBV6-2 or TRBV6-3 to TRBJ2-7, with D uncertain. Germline V gene lookup returns CDR1 MNHEY and CDR2 SVGEGT. The length of the CDR3 is 15 residues. The germline V and J ends were trimmed by 0 bases and 2 bases, with 11 bases remaining between them. The CDR3 here is CASSYSMVSPYEQYV. The CDR3 region has the DNA TGTGCCAGCAGTTACTCGATGGTTAGTCCCTACGAGCAGTACGTC.

This clonotype was picked up many times. This chain links TRBV5-1 with TRBJ2-3; D perhaps matches TRBD1 (5 bases). The germline V gene has CDR1 SGHRS and CDR2 YFSETQ. V was shortened by 0 bases and J by 1 base, with 12 bases between the two germline ends. The CDR3 totals 16 residues. CDR3 sequence (DNA): TGCGCCAGCAGCTTGGGCCAGGGTGGCGGCACAGATACGCAGTATTTT. Its translation: CASSLGQGGGTDTQYF.

V gene TRBV7-2 combines with J gene TRBJ2-1; D is unclear. V was trimmed by 2 bases and J by 0 bases, leaving 11 bases between them. Germline CDR1 SGHTA, CDR2 FQGNSA. The CDR3 extends over 16 amino acids. The CDR3 protein is CASSLTRSSSYNEQFF. CDR3 nucleotide sequence: TGTGCCAGCAGCTTAACCCGCTCGAGCTCCTACAATGAGCAGTTCTTC.

This clonotype occurred a few times. The chain employs TRBV5-6 and TRBJ2-3; the D gene is possibly TRBD2 (6 bases). The CDR3 covers 11 residues. The V gene lost 3 bases and the J gene lost 11 bases, with 10 bases spanning the gap. In germline, CDR1 is SGHDT, CDR2 YYEEEE. CDR3 region: CASSWGERQYF. As DNA, the CDR3 is TGTGCCAGCAGCTGGGGGGAGAGGCAGTATTTT.

This chain links TRBV7-9 with TRBJ1-2, with D hard to call. V was clipped by 9 bases and J by 4 bases, with 15 bases between them. The length of the CDR3 is 13 residues. Germline CDR1 SEHNR, CDR2 FQNEAQ (reference sequence). CDR3 amino acids: CASQIESGYGYTF. CDR3 in DNA: TGTGCCAGTCAAATCGAATCCGGCTATGGCTACACCTTC.

This clonotype was found a few times. V and J are TRBV7-9 and TRBJ1-1; maybe TRBD1 (6 bases). Trimming stripped 3 bases from V and 5 bases from J, with 13 bases between. CDR3 size: 14 residues. CDR1 is SEHNR, CDR2 FQNEAQ, per germline (reference sequence). The CDR3 region has the DNA TGTGCCAGCAGCTTGGACAGTTGGGGTACTGAAGCTTTCTTT. Amino acid sequence: CASSLDSWGTEAFF.

CDR3 sequence reads: CASSQDVRGYEQYV. The CDR3 region has the DNA TGCGCCAGCAGCCAAGATGTCAGGGGTTACGAGCAGTACGTC. The chain employs TRBV4-3 and TRBJ2-7; possibly TRBD1 for D (6 bases). Germline values: CDR1 LGHNA, CDR2 YSLEER. V lost 0 bases to trimming and J lost 4 bases, with 10 bases between them. This CDR3 has 14 amino acids.

The chain links TRBV12-3 or TRBV12-4 to TRBJ2-3, with D tentatively TRBD1 (7 bases). V dropped 6 bases and J dropped 9 bases, with 22 bases sitting between them. The CDR3 runs 15 residues. The CDR3 protein is CASRPGGTVGLTQYF. In nucleotides, the CDR3 is TGTGCCAGCAGACCCGGAGGGACAGTCGGTTTAACGCAGTATTTT.

V is TRBV6-5 and J is TRBJ1-5; 10 positions match TRBD1. This CDR3 contains 15 residues. The germline V gene encodes CDR1 MNHEY and CDR2 SVGAGI. J was trimmed by 6 bases and V by 0 bases; bases with no gene match: 2. In DNA form, the CDR3 reads TGTGCCAGCAGTTACTCTCGGGACAGGGGTCAGCCCCAGCATTTT. This gives the protein CASSYSRDRGQPQHF.

V is TRBV20-1 and J is TRBJ1-2; weak D call: TRBD1 (5 bases). Germline V CDR1 and CDR2: DFQATT, SNEGSKA (reference sequence). The V and J ends lost 0 bases and 6 bases respectively, with 8 bases between them. The CDR3 is 12 amino acids. This CDR3 reads CSAREQADGYTF. Here the CDR3 DNA reads TGCAGTGCTAGAGAACAGGCAGATGGCTACACCTTC.

The chain carries TRBV30 and TRBJ2-5; no reliable D call. The ends were cut back, 3 bases at V and 5 bases at J, with 13 bases in the middle. CDR1 is GTSNPN and CDR2 is SVGIG in the germline V gene (reference sequence). This CDR3 has 13 residues. CDR3 sequence: CAWSGSKWETQYF. CDR3 nucleotides: TGTGCCTGGAGCGGATCGAAGTGGGAGACCCAGTACTTC.

The CDR3 sequence is CASSHSGGARDTQYF. The DNA of the CDR3 is TGTGCCAGCAGCCATAGCGGGGGGGCCAGAGATACGCAGTATTTT. This chain uses TRBV6-6 with TRBJ2-3; TRBD2 agrees at 11 bases. Germline V gene lookup returns CDR1 MNHNY and CDR2 SVGAGI (reference sequence). Trimming took 6 bases from V and 5 from J; bases not matched to a gene: 7. The CDR3 has 15 residues.

This chain uses TRBV9 with TRBJ1-6; D not certain. Deletions cut 3 bases from V and 6 bases from J, with 4 bases between. The CDR3 sequence is 12 residues long. The germline V gene encodes CDR1 SGDLS and CDR2 YYNGEE. The CDR3 spells CASSGSNSPLHF. CDR3 nucleotides: TGTGCCAGCAGCGGGTCTAATTCACCCCTCCACTTT. The entire variable domain, with the rest obtained from reference TRBV9 and TRBJ1-6, is as follows: DSGVTQTPKHLITATGQRVTLRCSPRSGDLSVYWYQQSLDQGLQFLIQYYNGEERAKGNILERFSAQQFPDLHSELNLSSLELGDSALYFCASSGSNSPLHFGNGTRLTVT.

V and J are TRBV9 and TRBJ1-3, with no clear D. V dropped 0 bases and J dropped 1 base, with 5 bases sitting between them. This CDR3 comprises 14 residues. Germline V lookup: CDR1 SGDLS, CDR2 YYNGEE. In DNA form, the CDR3 reads TGTGCCAGCAGCGTAGGGGCATCTGGAAACACCATATATTTT. As protein: CASSVGASGNTIYF.

The DNA of the CDR3 is TGTGCCAGCAGCCTCGGGATAGGGGAGCAGTACTTC. Translated, it gives CASSLGIGEQYF. The V and J genes are TRBV7-8 and TRBJ2-7; D is possibly TRBD2 (5 bases). The CDR3 runs to 12 residues. Germline V gives CDR1 SGHVS, CDR2 FQNEAQ. Trimming removed 5 bases from V and 7 bases from J, with 12 bases in between.

This clonotype showed up just a few times. The chain carries TRBV29-1 and TRBJ2-5; 7 nucleotides match TRBD1. V lost 4 bases, J lost 0 bases, and 2 bases stayed unmatched. CDR3 length: 13 residues. Per the germline V gene, CDR1 is SQVTM and CDR2 is ANQGSEA. The CDR3: CSVAGTDQETQYF. CDR3 coding DNA: TGCAGCGTTGCCGGGACAGACCAAGAGACCCAGTACTTC.

The V gene is TRBV10-3, the J gene TRBJ2-1; D is perhaps TRBD1 or TRBD2 (5 bases each). In germline, CDR1 is ENHRY, CDR2 SYGVKD. Trimming stripped 7 bases from V and 6 bases from J, with 13 bases between. The CDR3 has 13 amino acids. CDR3 sequence: CAINGVGPNEQFF. CDR3 nucleotides: TGTGCCATCAACGGGGTGGGACCCAATGAGCAGTTCTTC.

V and J are TRBV11-3 and TRBJ2-7, with D perhaps matching TRBD2 (6 bases). The germline V gene has CDR1 SGHNT and CDR2 YENEEA. Trimming removed 1 base from V and 4 bases from J, with 14 bases in between. The CDR3 has 15 amino acids. CDR3 residues: CASSLGLLAVYEQYF. In DNA, the CDR3 is TGTGCCAGCAGCTTAGGACTACTAGCCGTGTACGAGCAGTACTTC.

The rearrangement joins TRBV5-3 to TRBJ1-3; D gene uncertain. TRBV5-3 is flagged as an ORF with uncertain function. This CDR3 comprises 12 residues. V was shortened by 1 base and J by 3 bases, with 2 bases between the two germline ends. Here the CDR3 reads CARSLHGNTIYF. In nucleotides, the CDR3 is TGTGCCAGAAGCTTGCATGGAAACACCATATATTTT.

V usage is TRBV11-1 and J usage is TRBJ2-5; D unresolved. V dropped 5 bases and J dropped 4 bases, with 17 bases sitting between them. CDR3 length: 15 amino acids. Germline V gene sequence: CDR1 SGHAT, CDR2 FQDESV (reference sequence). CDR3 loop: CASSPLTHGGETQYF. CDR3 in DNA: TGTGCCAGCAGCCCACTTACCCATGGCGGAGAGACCCAGTACTTC.

This clonotype showed up just a few times. The chain couples TRBV4-3 to TRBJ2-1; perhaps TRBD1 as D (6 bases). Germline CDR1 is LGHNA and CDR2 is YSLEER. This CDR3 is built from 17 residues. Trimming removed 4 bases from V and 1 base from J, with 17 bases in between. Here the CDR3 DNA reads TGCGCCAGCAGCCCTCAGATGGGACACCCTTCCTACAATGAGCAGTTCTTC. This gives the protein CASSPQMGHPSYNEQFF.

In its sample, this clonotype was seen many times. This chain joins TRBV20-1 and TRBJ2-1; D remains unclear. The CDR3 is 12 residues long. The germline V gene has CDR1 DFQATT and CDR2 SNEGSKA (reference sequence). V gave up 6 bases and J gave up 8 bases, with 14 bases separating them. The CDR3 loop is CSAPMRRDEQFF. CDR3 nucleotide sequence: TGCAGTGCCCCGATGCGGCGAGATGAGCAGTTCTTC.

This clonotype has a handful of counts. This sequence joins TRBV7-2 and TRBJ2-1; D remains unclear. V gave up 5 bases and J gave up 0 bases, with 11 bases separating them. Germline V gene data show CDR1 as SGHTA and CDR2 as FQGNSA. There are 15 residues in the CDR3. CDR3 sequence: CASSSQQSSYNEQFF. CDR3 nucleotides: TGTGCCAGCAGCAGTCAACAGAGCTCCTACAATGAGCAGTTCTTC.

V is TRBV20-1 and J is TRBJ2-1, with D perhaps assigned TRBD1 or TRBD2 (5 bases each). Looked up from germline, CDR1 is DFQATT and CDR2 is SNEGSKA (reference sequence). The CDR3 loop spans 16 amino acids. V was trimmed by 5 bases and J by 7 bases, leaving 24 bases between them. DNA for the CDR3: TGCAGTGCTCCCATGACGGCGGGCCAGCCAGGGAATGAGCAGTTCTTC. This encodes CSAPMTAGQPGNEQFF.

CDR3 in DNA: TGCAGCGTTACACAGGGATACGAGCAGTACGTC. Its translation is CSVTQGYEQYV. V and J are TRBV29-1 and TRBJ2-7; tentative D call: TRBD1 (6 bases). The CDR3 length is 11 residues. V was clipped by 5 bases and J by 4 bases, with 9 bases between them. CDR1 and CDR2 (germline): SQVTM, ANQGSEA.

In its sample, this clonotype was seen a few times. V gene TRBV7-2 combines with J gene TRBJ2-4, with D perhaps TRBD1 (6 bases). CDR1 and CDR2 from the germline V gene are SGHTA and FQGNSA. Trimming cost V 1 base and J 2 bases, with 12 bases left between them. This CDR3 contains 16 residues. DNA for the CDR3: TGTGCCAGCAGCTTAGATGGGGGCTCGACCAAAAACATTCAGTACTTC. This gives the protein CASSLDGGSTKNIQYF.

For this clonotype: The junction differs from germline at one of its ends, possibly a read error. J is TRBJ1-5 and V is TRBV2; D gene unclear. The CDR3 spans 14 residues. The germline gives CDR1 SNHLY, CDR2 FYNNEI. CDR3 protein: CASSPVGKDQPQNF. The CDR3 DNA reads as TGTGCCAGCAGCCCGGTTGGCAAAGATCAGCCCCAGAATTTT. The full variable domain, completed using reference TRBV2 and TRBJ1-5, is EPEVTQTPSHQVTQMGQEVILRCVPISNHLYFYWYRQILGQKVEFLVSFYNNEISEKSEIFDDQFSVERPDGSNFTLKIRSTKLEDSAMYFCASSPVGKDQPQNFGDGTRLSIL.

The chain uses TRBV4-1 and TRBJ2-7, with D tentatively TRBD1 or TRBD2 (6 bases each). The CDR3 is 14 amino acids. V lost 1 base and J 7 bases, leaving 14 bases between the germline ends. Germline CDR1 reads MGHRA; CDR2 reads YSYEKL. The CDR3 bases are TGCGCCAGCAGCCAAGGTCCGGGGGCGCAGGAGCAGTACGTC. The encoded protein is CASSQGPGAQEQYV.